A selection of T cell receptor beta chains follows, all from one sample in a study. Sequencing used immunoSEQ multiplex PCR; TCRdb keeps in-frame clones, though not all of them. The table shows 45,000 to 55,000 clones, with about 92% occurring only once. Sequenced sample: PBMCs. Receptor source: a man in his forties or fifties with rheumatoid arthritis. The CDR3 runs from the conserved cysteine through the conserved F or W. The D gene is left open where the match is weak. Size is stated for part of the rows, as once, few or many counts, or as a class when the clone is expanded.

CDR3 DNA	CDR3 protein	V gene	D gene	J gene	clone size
TGTGCCAGCAGGGGGGACAGGGGGGACTATGGCTACACCTTC	CASRGDRGDYGYTF	TRBV6-5	TRBD1	TRBJ1-2	NA
TGTGCCAGCAGCTTACTGTATGGGACAGCCGATGGCTACACCTTC	CASSLLYGTADGYTF	TRBV7-2	TRBD1	TRBJ1-2	NA
TGCAGTGCTAGTAGGGGTGGTACCGGGGAGCTGTTTTTT	CSASRGGTGELFF	TRBV20-1	NA	TRBJ2-2	NA
TGTGCCAGCATCAGAACGGTATACGGCAATGAGCAGTTCTTC	CASIRTVYGNEQFF	TRBV2	NA	TRBJ2-1	once
TGTGCCTGGACCTCACCCGTCAGAGGGAACACTGAAGCTTTCTTT	CAWTSPVRGNTEAFF	TRBV30	NA	TRBJ1-1	once
TGTGCCAGCAGTTTCGGCCAGGGGAGCTACACCTTC	CASSFGQGSYTF	TRBV28	NA	TRBJ1-2	NA
TGTGCCAGCAGGCCCCCTACCGGGGAGCTGTTTTTT	CASRPPTGELFF	TRBV25-1	NA	TRBJ2-2	once
TGTGCCACCTACCCGCCCCAGGGGGTTGGCTACACCTTC	CATYPPQGVGYTF	TRBV19	TRBD1	TRBJ1-2	NA
TGTGCCAGCAGCTTAGCATTAGCAGCTACAGATACGCAGTATTTT	CASSLALAATDTQYF	TRBV7-2	NA	TRBJ2-3	NA
TGTGCCAGCAGTCTGGACCCCTACGAGCAGTACTTC	CASSLDPYEQYF	TRBV6-6	NA	TRBJ2-7	NA
TGTGCCAGCAGCTCACAGGGTGGTGAAGCTTTCTTT	CASSSQGGEAFF	TRBV5-6	NA	TRBJ1-1	few